This TCR beta chain derives from a study of blood T cell repertoires in COVID-19. Overall study context: Sites in the United States, Italy and Spain provided acute and convalescent COVID-19 samples. The analysed material was cDNA or gDNA that came from T cells, B-cell-depleted T cells, or PBMCs.

V shed 4 bases and J 6 bases; nucleotides not matched to a gene: 14. Germline values: CDR1 SNHLY, CDR2 FYNNEI. This CDR3 comprises 17 residues. As handled by the study authors: It was from reference gene primer amplification that nucleated cell counts were estimated. Method: immunoSEQ multiplex PCR; TCRdb's copy keeps in-frame clones and lacks some. V, J and clone size are those of that table, while D and trimming were read from the DNA. The sample carries 60,000 to 75,000 clones, 87% recorded once. V gene TRBV2 combines with J gene TRBJ2-1; 8 nucleotides align to TRBD1. The TCR comes from a man between 45 and 60 years old with active COVID-19. The specimen sequenced was peripheral blood. Here the CDR3 reads CASSGPNQGAGSNEQFF. The CDR3 DNA reads as TGTGCCAGCAGTGGCCCGAACCAGGGGGCGGGAAGCAATGAGCAGTTCTTC.